The 16 T cell receptor beta chains in this list originate from one sample, sequenced in a study of blood T cell repertoires in COVID-19. Only in-frame clones appear in the TCRdb table, and some are missing; sequencing was by immunoSEQ multiplex PCR. The sample has around 160,000 clones, approximately 80% seen once; the top ten hold 11%. Sequencing was done on a sample of PBMCs or T cells enriched from blood (not recorded which). The receptors shown here come from a man in his fifties who had recovered from COVID-19.

The rearrangement joins TRBV19 to TRBJ2-5; 16 bases line up with TRBD2. The CDR3 contains 21 residues. CDR1 and CDR2 (germline): LNHDA, SQIVND (reference sequence). V lost 3 bases, J lost 5 bases, and 18 bases stayed unmatched. CDR3 in DNA: TGTGCCAGTAGTATTGGGAATCCGGGACTAGCGGGGGGGAAGAATTGGGAGACCCAGTACTTC. This codes for CASSIGNPGLAGGKNWETQYF.

The chain employs TRBV28 and TRBJ1-3; the match to TRBD1 covers 7 bases. CDR3 length equals 16 residues. V trimming: 7 bases; J trimming: 0 bases; junction bases outside the gene matches: 9. The germline CDR1 and CDR2 sequences are MDHEN and SYDVKM. The CDR3 protein is CASTPGQRLSGNTIYF. The CDR3, as DNA: TGTGCCAGCACCCCGGGACAGCGACTCTCTGGAAACACCATATATTTT.

This CDR3 reads CASSQEQAGQGLEETQYF. In DNA, the CDR3 is TGCGCCAGCAGCCAAGAACAGGCTGGGCAGGGGCTGGAAGAGACCCAGTACTTC. The chain has TRBV4-1 and TRBJ2-5; D is possibly TRBD1 (6 bases). The V gene's germline CDR1 is MGHRA and CDR2 YSYEKL. Trimming took off 0 bases at V and 3 bases at J, with 20 bases between the two ends. This CDR3 spans 18 amino acids.

This clone was picked up a small number of times. J is TRBJ1-5 and V is TRBV2, with 8 positions matching TRBD1. J gave up 2 bases and V 6 bases, and 6 bases lay outside the gene matches. CDR1 SNHLY and CDR2 FYNNEI come from the germline V gene. The CDR3 sequence is 15 residues long. The CDR3 is CASRDRVGGNQPQHF. The CDR3 DNA reads as TGTGCCAGCAGGGACAGGGTTGGCGGCAATCAGCCCCAGCATTTT.

V usage is TRBV10-3 and J usage is TRBJ2-7; the match to TRBD1 covers 7 bases. Germline V gene sequence: CDR1 ENHRY, CDR2 SYGVKD. The J segment lost 0 bases and the V segment lost 9 bases, leaving 5 bases of the junction unmatched. The CDR3 sequence is 13 residues long. The CDR3 DNA reads as TGTGCCATGAGGACAGGACGCTCCTACGAGCAGTACTTC. Translation: CAMRTGRSYEQYF.

This clone was detected only a few times. The chain is built from TRBV29-1 and TRBJ2-2, with 13 bases lining up with TRBD2. V dropped 6 bases and J dropped 3; count of bases not matched to a gene: 4. The CDR3 runs to 15 residues. Germline V gene lookup returns CDR1 SQVTM and CDR2 ANQGSEA. This CDR3 is CSVAGTSGDTGELFF. The CDR3 region has the DNA TGCAGCGTGGCCGGGACTAGCGGGGACACCGGGGAGCTGTTTTTT.

This chain joins TRBV9 and TRBJ2-5; 15 positions agree with TRBD2. CDR3 length: 17 amino acids. V was clipped by 0 bases and J by 1 base; unmatched bases: 1. The V gene's germline CDR1 is SGDLS and CDR2 YYNGEE. The CDR3 sequence is CASSVGTSGGVQETQYF. CDR3 in DNA: TGTGCCAGCAGCGTAGGGACTAGCGGGGGGGTCCAAGAGACCCAGTACTTC.

The chain employs TRBV6-5 and TRBJ1-2; possibly TRBD1 for D (6 bases). Germline V gives CDR1 MNHEY, CDR2 SVGAGI. The V end was cut by 5 bases, the J end by 3 bases, with 16 bases between. This CDR3 comprises 15 residues. The CDR3 spells CASSRGAGVDYGYTF. The CDR3 nucleotides read TGTGCCAGCAGTCGGGGGGCAGGGGTGGACTATGGCTACACCTTC.

V is TRBV5-1 and J is TRBJ1-5; D is perhaps TRBD1 (6 bases). Trimming cost V 4 bases and J 6 bases, with 14 bases left between them. Per the germline V gene, CDR1 is SGHRS and CDR2 is YFSETQ. The CDR3 extends over 14 amino acids. The CDR3 DNA reads TGCGCCAGCAGCCTAACAGGGACCGGTCAGCCCCAGCATTTT. It translates to CASSLTGTGQPQHF.

The chain has TRBV6-6 and TRBJ1-5; TRBD1 aligns across 8 bases. Germline lookup yields CDR1 MNHNY and CDR2 SVGAGI (reference sequence). The ends lost 7 bases at V and 5 bases at J; junction bases unmatched: 10. This CDR3 region has 15 residues. The DNA for the CDR3 is TGTGCCAGCAACTTAGGACAGGGAGGGGATCAGCCCCAGCATTTT. As protein: CASNLGQGGDQPQHF.

This clone was found once. The DNA for the CDR3 is TGTGCCAGCGCAAGCGGGAGGGCCTACAATGAGCAGTTCTTC. This translates into CASASGRAYNEQFF. The chain employs TRBV11-3 and TRBJ2-1; 10 bases map to TRBD2. CDR3 size: 14 residues. CDR1 is SGHNT and CDR2 is YENEEA in the germline V gene. V was clipped by 8 bases and J by 2 bases; unmatched bases: 3.

The J gene is TRBJ1-2, the V gene TRBV28, with D possibly matching TRBD1 (6 bases). V was clipped by 7 bases and J by 8 bases, with 17 bases between them. The germline CDR1 and CDR2 sequences are MDHEN and SYDVKM. This CDR3 has 13 residues. CDR3 nucleotide sequence: TGTGCCAGCACCCCCGGGGGGGCCAAGGGCTACACCTTC. It encodes CASTPGGAKGYTF.

This chain uses TRBV5-1 with TRBJ2-3; 7 positions agree with TRBD2. Germline lookup yields CDR1 SGHRS and CDR2 YFSETQ. After removal of 5 bases from V and 0 bases from J, the junction contained 6 bases not matched to a gene. The CDR3 totals 15 residues. The CDR3 loop is CASRDQRGSTDTQYF. In nucleotides, the CDR3 is TGCGCCAGCAGAGATCAGCGGGGTAGCACAGATACGCAGTATTTT.

The J gene is TRBJ1-4, the V gene TRBV29-1, with TRBD1 identical over 7 bases. Germline CDR1 is SQVTM and CDR2 is ANQGSEA. With V trimmed by 6 bases and J by 6 bases, 10 bases remained unmatched. The CDR3 spans 14 residues. The CDR3 reads CSVGTGAYYEKLFF. The CDR3 region has the DNA TGCAGCGTCGGAACAGGGGCTTATTATGAAAAACTGTTTTTT.

This clone showed up just once. The V call is TRBV19, the J call TRBJ1-3, with D uncertain. The V end was cut by 11 bases, the J end by 0 bases, with 17 bases between. Germline V gene data show CDR1 as LNHDA and CDR2 as SQIVND (reference sequence). The CDR3 length is 15 residues. The CDR3 nucleotides read TGTGCCGCCAGCCCACGGAGCGGCTCTGGAAACACCATATATTTT. Its translation: CAASPRSGSGNTIYF.

The V call is TRBV7-2, the J call TRBJ2-5, with D perhaps matching TRBD1 (6 bases). The CDR3 is made up of 15 amino acids. The V end was cut by 4 bases, the J end by 5 bases, with 17 bases between. Germline CDR1 SGHTA, CDR2 FQGNSA. The CDR3 here is CASSSQGNRQETQYF. The DNA for the CDR3 is TGTGCCAGCAGCTCACAGGGCAATCGACAGGAGACCCAGTACTTC.